Shown below are 11 T cell receptor beta chains from a single sample sequenced in a study of T-cell reconstitution after alpha-beta-depleted transplantation in children. Unique molecular identifiers were used to barcode this TCRbeta library. MiXCR was run by TCRdb on the PCR reads, yielding one entry per CDR3 protein. The repertoire holds a few hundred thousand distinct CDR3 sequences, with about a quarter as singletons. Sample: PBMCs, taken before TCRalphabeta/CD19-depleted stem cell transplant. The origin of the receptors is a boy younger than two with Wiskott-Aldrich syndrome, due to receive a stem cell transplant.

Comments on this clonotype: The junction differs from germline at one of its ends, possibly a read error. The chain recombines TRBV5-4 with TRBJ2-5; TRBD1 matches at 9 bases. This CDR3 has 16 residues. Germline CDR1 reads SGHNT; CDR2 reads YYREEE (reference sequence). The CDR3 bases are TGTGGCAGCAGCCCTACACCGGGACAGGGTATGGAGACCCAGTACTTC. It codes for CGSSPTPGQGMETQYF.

This sequence joins TRBV29-1 and TRBJ2-7; 10 nucleotides line up with TRBD1. The germline CDR1 and CDR2 sequences are SQVTM and ANQGSEA. After removal of 4 bases from V and 4 bases from J, the junction contained 4 bases not matched to a gene. This CDR3 has 13 amino acids. CDR3 bases: TGCAGCGTTGGCGGGACAGGGGATTACGAGCAGTACTTC. Encoded protein: CSVGGTGDYEQYF.

This clonotype has just a few counts. The rearrangement links TRBV12-3 or TRBV12-4 to TRBJ2-1; possible D gene TRBD1, 6 bases. The ends were cut back, 6 bases at V and 7 bases at J, with 16 bases in the middle. This CDR3 has 14 residues. CDR3 DNA: TGTGCCAGCAGGATTACAGGGAGTGGTAATGAGCAGTTCTTC. Encoded protein: CASRITGSGNEQFF.

The chain carries TRBV6-1 and TRBJ2-5; D is possibly TRBD2 (6 bases). Deletions cut 8 bases from V and 5 bases from J, with 24 bases between. The CDR3 sequence is 16 residues long. Germline V gives CDR1 MNHNS, CDR2 SASEGT. Here the CDR3 DNA reads TGTGCCAGCGGCAGTAGCGGACGGCCTGGTTGGGAGACCCAGTACTTC. It is translated as CASGSSGRPGWETQYF.

For this clonotype: The germline gene is not matched at one end of the junction; a read error may be the cause. This chain connects TRBV10-3 to TRBJ2-6, with a possible D match to TRBD2 (6 bases). CDR3 length: 17 amino acids. Germline V gene sequence: CDR1 ENHRY, CDR2 SYGVKD. CDR3 coding DNA: TGTGCCATCAGTGACCCCGTGGGCCGGCGCGGGGCCAACGTCCTGACTTTT. It encodes CAISDPVGRRGANVLTF.

The V and J genes are TRBV6-2 or TRBV6-3 and TRBJ2-5, with D perhaps being TRBD1 or TRBD2 (5 bases each). Trimming removed 7 bases at V and 2 bases at J, with 14 bases between. Germline CDR1 MNHEY, CDR2 SVGEGT. This CDR3 is built from 14 residues. CDR3 loop: CASIRDAVQETQYF. The CDR3 nucleotides are TGTGCCAGCATTCGGGACGCCGTTCAAGAGACCCAGTACTTC.

This clonotype was seen a handful of times. V is TRBV20-1 and J is TRBJ2-7; 10 bases agree with TRBD2. This CDR3 has 15 residues. In germline, CDR1 is DFQATT, CDR2 SNEGSKA (reference sequence). V shed 3 bases, J shed 0 bases, and the junction held 5 bases outside the gene matches. CDR3 residues: CSASHSGRLSYEQYF. The CDR3 DNA is TGCAGTGCTAGTCATAGCGGGAGGCTCTCCTACGAGCAGTACTTC.

This chain links TRBV28 with TRBJ2-1; tentative D call: TRBD2 (5 bases). The germline gives CDR1 MDHEN, CDR2 SYDVKM. The CDR3 loop spans 14 amino acids. Trimming took 7 bases from V and 2 from J, leaving 12 bases between them. The CDR3 region is CASIGKRAYNEQFF. CDR3 sequence (DNA): TGTGCCAGCATCGGGAAGAGGGCCTACAATGAGCAGTTCTTC.

The chain combines TRBV5-1 with TRBJ2-7; 9 bases align to TRBD1. The CDR3 length is 14 residues. The germline gives CDR1 SGHRS, CDR2 YFSETQ. V lost 0 bases, J lost 6 bases, and 4 bases stayed unmatched. CDR3 loop: CASSLAGTGPEQYF. In DNA, the CDR3 is TGCGCCAGCAGCTTGGCGGGGACAGGGCCCGAGCAGTACTTC.

The chain is built from TRBV15 and TRBJ2-7; the match to TRBD2 covers 11 bases. This CDR3 is 15 amino acids long. The V gene end was trimmed by 3 bases and the J gene end by 4 bases; junction bases not matched to a gene: 5. The germline V gene has CDR1 LNHNV and CDR2 YYDKDF (reference sequence). The CDR3, as DNA: TGTGCCACCAGCAGGCCGACTAGCGGGACTTACGAGCAGTACTTC. This translates into CATSRPTSGTYEQYF.

This clonotype was picked up a small number of times. The J gene is TRBJ2-7, the V gene TRBV12-3 or TRBV12-4; D unclear. The V and J ends lost 2 bases and 3 bases respectively, with 11 bases between them. CDR3 length equals 14 residues. The chain's CDR3 is CASSLIGSLYEQYF. CDR3 in DNA: TGTGCCAGCAGTTTAATAGGTAGCCTCTACGAGCAGTACTTC.